This T cell receptor beta chain was captured by sequencing in a study of radiation and T cells in renal cell carcinoma. Study summary: Nephrectomy followed 15 Gy stereotactic body radiation by 4 weeks.

A note on this clone: Its antigen remains unidentified.

Germline CDR1 SGHRS, CDR2 YFSETQ. V lost 5 bases to trimming and J lost 8 bases, with 13 bases between them. This CDR3 contains 12 residues. Time point specified: blood 2 weeks post-SBRT. The treatment denotes: 15 Gy SBRT to primary tumor, nephrectomy 4 weeks later. The tumor was a clear cell renal cell carcinoma. General study findings and limits: Pretreatment tumor biopsies were lacking, so baseline clonotypes are unknown. From baseline, blood top tumor clonotypes peaked at 2 weeks post-radiation.

Libraries were prepared by immunoSEQ multiplex PCR; TCRdb keeps only in-frame clonotypes and omits some of them. The repertoire has some 76,000 clones, 82% of them found once; the top ten carry 5.8%. Material: blood, obtained from a patient whose treatment included radiotherapy and nephrectomy. The chain joins TRBV5-1 to TRBJ1-2; D remains ambiguous. The source of this sequence is a man in his 60s with renal cell carcinoma. This CDR3 is CASSPTPGGYTF. The CDR3 coding sequence is TGCGCCAGCAGTCCTACGCCCGGGGGCTACACCTTC.